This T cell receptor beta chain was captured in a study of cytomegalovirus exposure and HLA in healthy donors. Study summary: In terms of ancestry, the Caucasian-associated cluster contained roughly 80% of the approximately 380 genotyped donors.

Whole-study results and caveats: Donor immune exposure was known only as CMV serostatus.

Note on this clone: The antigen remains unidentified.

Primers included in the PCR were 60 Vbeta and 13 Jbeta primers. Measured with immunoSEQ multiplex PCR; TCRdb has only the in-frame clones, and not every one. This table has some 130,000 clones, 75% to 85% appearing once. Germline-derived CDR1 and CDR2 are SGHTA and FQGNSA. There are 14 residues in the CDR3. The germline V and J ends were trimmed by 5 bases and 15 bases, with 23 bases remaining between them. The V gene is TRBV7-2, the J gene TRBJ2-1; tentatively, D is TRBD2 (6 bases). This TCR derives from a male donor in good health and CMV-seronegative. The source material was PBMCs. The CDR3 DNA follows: TGTGCCAGCAGCCCCGGAGGGTTGCGGCAGGCGGGGTTCTTC. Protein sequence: CASSPGGLRQAGFF.